This T cell receptor (beta chain) was documented in a study of identical twins. CDR3 size: 18 residues. Trimming shortened V by 5 bases and J by 0 bases, and 23 bases separated the two germline ends. The germline V gene encodes CDR1 SGHVS and CDR2 FQNEAQ. TCRdb re-analysed the 5' RACE reads in MiXCR, keeping a single row per CDR3 protein. The sample lists fewer than 550,000 distinct CDR3 sequences; 14% were seen once. These data were also reused for a study on yellow fever vaccine responses in identical twins. This second report adds: After vaccination, twins' T cell response reportedly seemed partly convergent, partly personalized.

The chain joins TRBV7-8 to TRBJ2-7; D unresolved. The sequenced sample was CD4+ T cells sorted from blood. This TCR came from a woman aged 18 to 35 in good health. The CDR3 spells CASSLFEPSYKSSYEQYF. The CDR3 nucleotides read TGTGCCAGCAGCCTGTTTGAGCCTTCTTACAAGAGCTCCTACGAGCAGTACTTC.